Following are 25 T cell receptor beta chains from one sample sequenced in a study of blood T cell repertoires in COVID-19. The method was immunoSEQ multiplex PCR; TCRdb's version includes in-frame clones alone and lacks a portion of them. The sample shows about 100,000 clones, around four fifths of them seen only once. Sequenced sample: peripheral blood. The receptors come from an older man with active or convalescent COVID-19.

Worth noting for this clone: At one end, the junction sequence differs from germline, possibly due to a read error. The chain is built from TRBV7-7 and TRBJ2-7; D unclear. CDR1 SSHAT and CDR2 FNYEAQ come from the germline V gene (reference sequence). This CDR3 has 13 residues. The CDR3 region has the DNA TGTGCTAGCAGCTACGGGTTTGGAGCCGAGCAGTACTTC. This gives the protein CASSYGFGAEQYF. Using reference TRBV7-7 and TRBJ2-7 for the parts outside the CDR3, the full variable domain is GAGVSQSPRYKVTKRGQDVTLRCDPISSHATLYWYQQALGQGPEFLTYFNYEAQPDKSGLPSDRFSAERPEGSISTLTIQRTEQRDSAMYRCASSYGFGAEQYFGPGTRLTVT.

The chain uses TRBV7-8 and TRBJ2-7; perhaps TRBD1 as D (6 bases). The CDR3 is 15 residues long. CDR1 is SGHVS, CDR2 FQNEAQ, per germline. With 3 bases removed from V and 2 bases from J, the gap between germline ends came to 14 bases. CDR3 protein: CASSFLSDSPYEQYF. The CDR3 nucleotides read TGTGCCAGCAGCTTCTTATCGGACAGTCCCTACGAGCAGTACTTC.

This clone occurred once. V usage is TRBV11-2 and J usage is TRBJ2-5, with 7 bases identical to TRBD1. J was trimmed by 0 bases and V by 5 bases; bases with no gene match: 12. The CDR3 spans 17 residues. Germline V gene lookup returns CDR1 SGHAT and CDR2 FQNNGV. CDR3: CASSTGTAWGYQETQYF. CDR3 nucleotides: TGTGCCAGCAGCACCGGGACAGCTTGGGGGTACCAAGAGACCCAGTACTTC.

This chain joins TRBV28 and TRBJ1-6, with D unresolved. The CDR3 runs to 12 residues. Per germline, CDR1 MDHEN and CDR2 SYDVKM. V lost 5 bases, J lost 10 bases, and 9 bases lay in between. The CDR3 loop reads CASSPLRSPLHF. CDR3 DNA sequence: TGTGCCAGCAGTCCCCTGAGATCACCCCTCCACTTT.

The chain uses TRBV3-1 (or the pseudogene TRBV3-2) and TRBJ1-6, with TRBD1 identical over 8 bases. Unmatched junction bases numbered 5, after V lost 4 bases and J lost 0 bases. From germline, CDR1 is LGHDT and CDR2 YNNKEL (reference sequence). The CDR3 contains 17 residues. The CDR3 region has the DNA TGTGCCAGCAGCCCCGGACAGGGAAGCTCCTATAATTCACCCCTCCACTTT. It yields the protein CASSPGQGSSYNSPLHF.

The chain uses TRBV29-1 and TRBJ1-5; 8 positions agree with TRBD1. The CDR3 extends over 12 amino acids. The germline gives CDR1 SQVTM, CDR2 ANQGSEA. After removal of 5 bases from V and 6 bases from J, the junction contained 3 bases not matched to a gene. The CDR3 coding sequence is TGCAGCGTTTATACAGGGGGTCAGCCCCAGCATTTT. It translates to CSVYTGGQPQHF.

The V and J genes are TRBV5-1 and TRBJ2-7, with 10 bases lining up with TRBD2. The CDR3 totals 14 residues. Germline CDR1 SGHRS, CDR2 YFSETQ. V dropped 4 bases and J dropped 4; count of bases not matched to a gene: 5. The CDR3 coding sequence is TGCGCCAGCAGCCCACTGACTAGCGGGTACGAGCAGTACTTC. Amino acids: CASSPLTSGYEQYF. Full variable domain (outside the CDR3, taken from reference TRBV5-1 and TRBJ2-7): KAGVTQTPRYLIKTRGQQVTLSCSPISGHRSVSWYQQTPGQGLQFLFEYFSETQRNKGNFPGRFSGRQFSNSRSEMNVSTLELGDSALYLCASSPLTSGYEQYFGPGTRLTVT.

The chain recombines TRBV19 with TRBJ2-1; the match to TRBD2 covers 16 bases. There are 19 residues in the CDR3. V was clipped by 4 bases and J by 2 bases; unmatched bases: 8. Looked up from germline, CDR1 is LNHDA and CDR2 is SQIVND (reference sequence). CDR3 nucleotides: TGTGCCAGTAGTAAGAGGGGACTAGCGGGAGGGGGGACCTACAATGAGCAGTTCTTC. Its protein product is CASSKRGLAGGGTYNEQFF. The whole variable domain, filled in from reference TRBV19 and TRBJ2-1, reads DGGITQSPKYLFRKEGQNVTLSCEQNLNHDAMYWYRQDPGQGLRLIYYSQIVNDFQKGDIAEGYSVSREKKESFPLTVTSAQKNPTAFYLCASSKRGLAGGGTYNEQFFGPGTRLTVL.

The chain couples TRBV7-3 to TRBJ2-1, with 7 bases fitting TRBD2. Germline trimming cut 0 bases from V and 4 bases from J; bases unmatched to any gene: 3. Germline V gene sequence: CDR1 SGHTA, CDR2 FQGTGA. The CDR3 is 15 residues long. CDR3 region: CASSLTGGRYNEQFF. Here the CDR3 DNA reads TGTGCCAGCAGCTTAACGGGAGGGAGGTACAATGAGCAGTTCTTC. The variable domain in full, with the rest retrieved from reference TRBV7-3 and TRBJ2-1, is GAGVSQTPSNKVTEKGKYVELRCDPISGHTALYWYRQSLGQGPEFLIYFQGTGAADDSGLPNDRFFAVRPEGSVSTLKIQRTERGDSAVYLCASSLTGGRYNEQFFGPGTRLTVL.

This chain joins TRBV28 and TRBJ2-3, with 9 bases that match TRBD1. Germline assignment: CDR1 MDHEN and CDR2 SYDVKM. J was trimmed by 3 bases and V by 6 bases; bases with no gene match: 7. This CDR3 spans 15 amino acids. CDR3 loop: CASSGDRAVTDTQYF. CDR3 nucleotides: TGTGCCAGCAGCGGGGACAGGGCAGTTACAGATACGCAGTATTTT. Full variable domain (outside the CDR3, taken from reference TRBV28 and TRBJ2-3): DVKVTQSSRYLVKRTGEKVFLECVQDMDHENMFWYRQDPGLGLRLIYFSYDVKMKEKGDIPEGYSVSREKKERFSLILESASTNQTSMYLCASSGDRAVTDTQYFGPGTRLTVL.

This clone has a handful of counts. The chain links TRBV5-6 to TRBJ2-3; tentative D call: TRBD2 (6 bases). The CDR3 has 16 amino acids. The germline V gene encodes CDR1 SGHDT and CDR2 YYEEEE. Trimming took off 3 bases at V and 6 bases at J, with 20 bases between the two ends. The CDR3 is CASSSNSGGTGDTQYF. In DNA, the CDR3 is TGTGCCAGCAGCTCGAATAGCGGTGGCACTGGGGATACGCAGTATTTT.

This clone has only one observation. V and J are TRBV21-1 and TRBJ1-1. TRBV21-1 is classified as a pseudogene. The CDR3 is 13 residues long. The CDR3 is CASGTGEGTEAFF. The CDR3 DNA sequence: TGTGCCAGCGGCACAGGGGAGGGCACTGAAGCTTTCTTT.

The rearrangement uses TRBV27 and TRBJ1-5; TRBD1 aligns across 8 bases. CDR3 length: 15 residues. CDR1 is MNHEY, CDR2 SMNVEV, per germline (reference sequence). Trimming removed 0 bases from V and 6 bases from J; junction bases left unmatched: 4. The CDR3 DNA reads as TGTGCCAGCAGTTTATCCGCAGGGGGCCCTCAGCCCCAGCATTTT. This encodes CASSLSAGGPQPQHF.

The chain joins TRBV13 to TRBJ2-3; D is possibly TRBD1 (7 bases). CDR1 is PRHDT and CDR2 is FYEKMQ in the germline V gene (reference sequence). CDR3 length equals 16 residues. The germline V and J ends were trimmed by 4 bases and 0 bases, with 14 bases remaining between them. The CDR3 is CASSSRDSSSTDTQYF. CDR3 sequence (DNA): TGTGCCAGCAGCTCGCGGGACAGCTCTAGCACAGATACGCAGTATTTT.

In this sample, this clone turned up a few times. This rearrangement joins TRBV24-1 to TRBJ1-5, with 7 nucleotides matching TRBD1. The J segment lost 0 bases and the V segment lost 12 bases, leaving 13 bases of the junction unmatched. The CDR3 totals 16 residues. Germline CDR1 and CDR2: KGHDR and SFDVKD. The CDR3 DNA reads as TGTGCCCCCTCTGAGGGACAGCTCTATAGCAATCAGCCCCAGCATTTT. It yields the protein CAPSEGQLYSNQPQHF.

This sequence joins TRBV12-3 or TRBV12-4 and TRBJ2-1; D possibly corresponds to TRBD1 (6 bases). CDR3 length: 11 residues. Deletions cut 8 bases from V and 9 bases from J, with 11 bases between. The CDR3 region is CASRIRGEQFF. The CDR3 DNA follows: TGTGCCAGCCGTATCAGGGGTGAGCAGTTCTTC.

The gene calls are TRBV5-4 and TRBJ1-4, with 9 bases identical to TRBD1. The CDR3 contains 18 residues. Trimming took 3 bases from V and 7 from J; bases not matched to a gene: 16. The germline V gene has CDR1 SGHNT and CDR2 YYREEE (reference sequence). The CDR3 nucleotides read TGTGCCAGCAGCTCCCACACAGGGGGCGTAAGAACGGGTGAAAAACTGTTTTTT. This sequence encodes CASSSHTGGVRTGEKLFF.

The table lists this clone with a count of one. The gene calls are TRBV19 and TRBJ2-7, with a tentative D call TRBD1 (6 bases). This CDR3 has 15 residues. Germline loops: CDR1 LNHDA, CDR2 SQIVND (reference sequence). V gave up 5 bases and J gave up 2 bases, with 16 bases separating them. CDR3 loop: CASSDLRQDPYEQYF. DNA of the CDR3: TGTGCCAGTAGTGATCTTCGACAGGACCCCTACGAGCAGTACTTC. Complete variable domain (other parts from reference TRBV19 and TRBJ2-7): DGGITQSPKYLFRKEGQNVTLSCEQNLNHDAMYWYRQDPGQGLRLIYYSQIVNDFQKGDIAEGYSVSREKKESFPLTVTSAQKNPTAFYLCASSDLRQDPYEQYFGPGTRLTVT.

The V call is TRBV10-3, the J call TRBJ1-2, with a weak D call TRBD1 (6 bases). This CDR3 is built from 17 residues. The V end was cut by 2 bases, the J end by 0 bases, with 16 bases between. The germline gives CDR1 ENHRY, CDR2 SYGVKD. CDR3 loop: CAISEPGQLATNYGYTF. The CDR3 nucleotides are TGTGCCATCAGTGAGCCGGGACAATTAGCTACTAACTATGGCTACACCTTC.

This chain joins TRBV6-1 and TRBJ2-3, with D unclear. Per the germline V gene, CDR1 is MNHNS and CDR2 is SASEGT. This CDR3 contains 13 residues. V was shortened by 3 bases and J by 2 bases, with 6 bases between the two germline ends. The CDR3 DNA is TGTGCCAGCAGTGAGAGGTCCACAGATACGCAGTATTTT. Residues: CASSERSTDTQYF.

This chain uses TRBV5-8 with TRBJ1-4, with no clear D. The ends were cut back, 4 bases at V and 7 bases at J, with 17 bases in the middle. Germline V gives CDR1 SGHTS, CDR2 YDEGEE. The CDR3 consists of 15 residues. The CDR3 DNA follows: TGTGCCAGCAGCACCGTGGGTGAGGGTACTGAAAAACTGTTTTTT. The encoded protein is CASSTVGEGTEKLFF.

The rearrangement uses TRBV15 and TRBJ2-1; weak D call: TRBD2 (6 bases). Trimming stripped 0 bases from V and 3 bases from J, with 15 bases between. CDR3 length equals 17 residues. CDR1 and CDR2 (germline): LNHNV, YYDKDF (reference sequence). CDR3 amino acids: CATSRERAEGLYNEQFF. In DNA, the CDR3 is TGTGCCACCAGCAGAGAACGAGCCGAGGGACTCTACAATGAGCAGTTCTTC. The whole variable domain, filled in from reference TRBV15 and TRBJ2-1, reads DAMVIQNPRYQVTQFGKPVTLSCSQTLNHNVMYWYQQKSSQAPKLLFHYYDKDFNNEADTPDNFQSRRPNTSFCFLDIRSPGLGDTAMYLCATSRERAEGLYNEQFFGPGTRLTVL.

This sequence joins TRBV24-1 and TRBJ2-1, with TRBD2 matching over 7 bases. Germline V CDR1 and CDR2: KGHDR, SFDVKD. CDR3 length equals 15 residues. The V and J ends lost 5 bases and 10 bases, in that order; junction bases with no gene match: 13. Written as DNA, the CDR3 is TGTGCCACCAGTGCCTCGAGGGGAGGGATTACCGAGCAGTTCTTC. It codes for CATSASRGGITEQFF.

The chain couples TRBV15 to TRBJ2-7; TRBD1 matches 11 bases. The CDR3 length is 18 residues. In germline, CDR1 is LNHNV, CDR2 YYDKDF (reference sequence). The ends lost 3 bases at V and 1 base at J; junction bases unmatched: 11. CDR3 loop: CATSRPPGTGGFSYEQYF. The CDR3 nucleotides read TGTGCCACCAGCAGGCCTCCCGGGACAGGGGGATTTTCCTACGAGCAGTACTTC.

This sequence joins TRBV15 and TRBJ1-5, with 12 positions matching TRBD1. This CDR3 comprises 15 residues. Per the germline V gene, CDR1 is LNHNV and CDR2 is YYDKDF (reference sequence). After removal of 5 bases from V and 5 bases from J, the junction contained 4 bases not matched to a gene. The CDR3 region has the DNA TGTGCCACCAGCTGGGACAGGGGGCAGGATCAGCCCCAGCATTTT. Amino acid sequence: CATSWDRGQDQPQHF.